These 5 T cell receptor beta chains came from one sample sequenced in a study of T cells in Graves' hyperthyroidism and ophthalmopathy. It was RNA transcripts that yielded the amplified TCR beta CDR3 regions. The HTBI primer set was used in a first-round RT-PCR of the TCR CDR3. TCRdb recomputed calls from the multiplex PCR reads with MiXCR, one row per CDR3 protein. The sample lists roughly 640,000 distinct CDR3 sequences, about a sixth occurring once. The sample comprised blood. These receptors all come from a woman aged 40 to 49 with Graves' ophthalmopathy.

In its sample, this clonotype was seen many times. V and J are TRBV11-3 and TRBJ2-1; 8 nucleotides match TRBD1. Looked up from germline, CDR1 is SGHNT and CDR2 is YENEEA. V trimming: 1 base; J trimming: 10 bases; junction bases outside the gene matches: 9. The CDR3 is 15 residues long. DNA for the CDR3: TGTGCCAGCAGCTTAGTTGGGTTCGGACAGGGAGAGCAGTTCTTC. Encoded protein: CASSLVGFGQGEQFF.

The J gene is TRBJ2-7, the V gene TRBV6-5; 9 bases map to TRBD1. Germline V lookup: CDR1 MNHEY, CDR2 SVGAGI. Germline trimming cut 0 bases from V and 5 bases from J; bases unmatched to any gene: 11. CDR3 length: 17 residues. The CDR3 spells CASSYSRTGTGINEQYF. The CDR3 DNA is TGTGCCAGCAGTTACTCGCGTACCGGGACAGGGATAAACGAGCAGTACTTC.

This clonotype was seen many times. The rearrangement links TRBV12-3 or TRBV12-4 to TRBJ1-5, with 11 bases fitting TRBD1. The CDR3 runs to 16 residues. V lost 4 bases to trimming and J lost 9 bases; unmatched junction nucleotides: 11. The CDR3 DNA sequence: TGTGCCAGCAGTTCCTCGGACAGGGGGCGGGTATTGCCCCAGCATTTT. This sequence encodes CASSSSDRGRVLPQHF.

There are a few counts of this clonotype. The genes are TRBV19 and TRBJ1-2; D remains ambiguous. The CDR3 runs to 15 residues. Germline V gives CDR1 LNHDA, CDR2 SQIVND (reference sequence). V lost 7 bases, J lost 4 bases, and 19 bases lay in between. The CDR3 sequence: CASIETSLSGYGYTF. CDR3 DNA sequence: TGTGCCAGTATCGAGACGTCCCTCTCGGGCTATGGCTACACCTTC.

This clonotype has a handful of counts. The chain combines TRBV4-1 with TRBJ2-1; possible D gene TRBD2, 7 bases. CDR1 is MGHRA and CDR2 is YSYEKL in the germline V gene. Trimming removed 4 bases at V and 10 bases at J, with 23 bases between. The length of the CDR3 is 16 residues. The CDR3 is CASSRSRDWEGEEQFF. For the CDR3, the DNA is TGCGCCAGCAGCCGAAGCCGGGACTGGGAGGGGGAGGAGCAGTTCTTC.